These T cell receptor beta chains were read from a single sample in a study of blood T cell repertoires in COVID-19. Generated by immunoSEQ multiplex PCR, the TCRdb table keeps only in-frame clones and is missing some. In the table there are about 310,000 clones, 70% to 90% of which are singletons. Input material: PBMCs or T cells enriched from blood (not recorded which). These receptors all stem from a young man who had recovered from COVID-19. CDR3s include the opening cysteine and the closing phenylalanine or tryptophan. D genes are given only for firm matches. Expanded clones get a size class; other rows say once, few or many, or leave the size out.

v_call	j_call	clone_size	d_call	cdr3_aa	cdr3_nt
TRBV15	TRBJ2-1	-	TRBD2	CATSINGGARNEQFF	TGTGCCACCAGCATTAACGGGGGGGCGCGCAATGAGCAGTTCTTC
TRBV3-1/TRBV3-2	TRBJ2-1	-	TRBD2	CASSQVSGGYNEQFF	TGTGCCAGCAGCCAAGTCAGCGGGGGGTACAATGAGCAGTTCTTC
TRBV7-2	TRBJ1-1	-	TRBD1	CASSLIGTGGQGTEAFF	TGTGCCAGCAGCCTTATTGGGACAGGGGGCCAGGGCACTGAAGCTTTCTTT
TRBV11-2	TRBJ2-1	-	-	CASSPIHGNEQFF	TGTGCCAGCAGCCCCATTCACGGCAATGAGCAGTTCTTC
TRBV19	TRBJ1-2	once	-	CASSIDPQAPVYGYTF	TGTGCCAGTAGTATAGATCCCCAGGCACCCGTCTATGGCTACACCTTC
TRBV6-2/TRBV6-3	TRBJ1-2	few	TRBD1	CASSPRTGGGGSSYGYTF	TGTGCCAGCAGCCCTAGGACAGGGGGCGGTGGTTCCTCCTATGGCTACACCTTC
TRBV6-5	TRBJ1-2	-	-	CASMPGGNYGYTF	TGTGCCAGCATGCCGGGGGGCAACTATGGCTACACCTTC
TRBV30	TRBJ1-2	-	TRBD1	CACLSGTGGYGYTF	TGTGCCTGCTTGTCCGGGACAGGGGGGTATGGCTACACCTTC
TRBV6-5	TRBJ2-7	-	-	CASRLGAGPNEQYF	TGTGCCAGCCGATTGGGCGCTGGCCCGAACGAGCAGTACTTC
TRBV27	TRBJ1-4	once	-	CASSFAGATNEKLFF	TGTGCCAGCAGTTTCGCGGGGGCAACTAATGAAAAACTGTTTTTT
TRBV19	TRBJ2-7	-	TRBD1	CASSSAFRDRSYEQYF	TGTGCCAGTAGTTCCGCCTTCCGGGACAGGTCCTACGAGCAGTACTTC
TRBV5-1	TRBJ1-1	-	TRBD1	CASSVDRGNTEAFF	TGCGCCAGCAGCGTGGACAGGGGGAACACTGAAGCTTTCTTT
TRBV19	TRBJ1-2	-	TRBD1	CASSKGQGHGYTF	TGTGCCAGTAGCAAGGGACAGGGTCATGGCTACACCTTC
TRBV29-1	TRBJ2-2	-	-	CSVSQGLNTGELFF	TGCAGCGTTAGCCAGGGGCTAAACACCGGGGAGCTGTTTTTT
TRBV27	TRBJ2-5	few	-	CASSLSHKETQYF	TGTGCCAGCAGTTTATCACATAAAGAGACCCAGTACTTC
TRBV13	TRBJ1-2	-	-	CASIPSPGWGDYGYTF	TGTGCCAGCATCCCTTCCCCCGGGTGGGGCGACTATGGCTACACCTTC
TRBV30	TRBJ1-3	few	-	CAWSKQGSSGNTIYF	TGTGCCTGGAGTAAACAGGGCTCCTCTGGAAACACCATATATTTT